Listed below are T cell receptor beta chains from one sample, sequenced in a study of blood T cell repertoires in COVID-19. TCRdb keeps only in-frame clones here, not all; method: immunoSEQ multiplex PCR. This table holds 330,000 or so clones, roughly 90% found once. Source material: peripheral blood. The receptors were gathered from a man younger than 45 with COVID-19, enrolled during active disease. Each CDR3 is given with its conserved first and last residue. A D gene is named only where the DNA matches it firmly. Rows give clone size only sometimes, using once, few, many, or a class for an expanded clone.

>TRBV4-1|NA|TRBJ1-5|NA
CASSWAGGDGNQPQHF
TGCGCCAGCAGCTGGGCTGGGGGGGATGGAAATCAGCCCCAGCATTTT
>TRBV28|NA|TRBJ1-1|NA
CASSFGALGWTEAFF
TGTGCCAGCAGTTTTGGGGCCCTAGGGTGGACTGAAGCTTTCTTT
>TRBV3-1/TRBV3-2|NA|TRBJ2-5|NA
CASSYDRVRQETQYF
TGTGCCAGCAGCTATGACCGGGTTCGCCAAGAGACCCAGTACTTC
>TRBV27|NA|TRBJ1-2|TRBD1
CASSFGGQGNYGYTF
TGTGCCAGCAGTTTTGGGGGACAGGGGAACTATGGCTACACCTTC
>TRBV18|NA|TRBJ2-7|NA
CASSPGQGPYEQYF
TGTGCCAGCTCACCAGGGCAGGGGCCGTACGAGCAGTACTTC
>TRBV5-6|NA|TRBJ2-1|TRBD1
CASRQLGTGGRMEQFF
TGTGCCAGCAGGCAACTTGGGACAGGGGGACGTATGGAGCAGTTCTTC
>TRBV11-2|NA|TRBJ2-2|TRBD1
CASSNRPPGTGGATGELFF
TGTGCCAGCAGCAACCGTCCCCCCGGGACAGGGGGGGCCACCGGGGAGCTGTTTTTT
>TRBV7-3|NA|TRBJ2-3|TRBD2
CASSLTAGGSTDTQYF
TGTGCCAGCAGCTTAACAGCGGGGGGGTCCACAGATACGCAGTATTTT
>TRBV28|few|TRBJ1-5|TRBD1
CASSWDRVQPQHF
TGTGCCAGCAGTTGGGACAGGGTCCAGCCCCAGCATTTT
>TRBV18|once|TRBJ1-2|NA
CASSREDRIRYGYTF
TGTGCCAGCTCCCGAGAAGACAGGATCCGTTATGGCTACACCTTC
>TRBV19|NA|TRBJ1-2|NA
CASSTGVLNYGYTF
TGTGCCAGTAGTACCGGGGTCCTGAACTATGGCTACACCTTC
>TRBV28|NA|TRBJ1-4|NA
CASSGGPNEKLFF
TGTGCCAGCAGCGGGGGACCTAATGAAAAACTGTTTTTT
>TRBV19|once|TRBJ2-3|NA
CASSIGDTQYF
TGTGCCAGTAGTATTGGCGATACGCAGTATTTT
>TRBV7-9|NA|TRBJ2-3|TRBD2
CASSFQRGGTQYF
TGTGCCAGCAGCTTCCAGCGGGGGGGAACGCAGTATTTT
>TRBV24-1|NA|TRBJ1-3|TRBD1
CATSDSDRGPGNTIYF
TGTGCCACCAGTGATTCAGACAGGGGGCCTGGAAACACCATATATTTT
>TRBV4-3|NA|TRBJ2-1|NA
CASSQVFTGENYNEQFF
TGCGCCAGCAGCCAAGTTTTCACGGGAGAGAACTACAATGAGCAGTTCTTC
>TRBV27|once|TRBJ2-1|TRBD2
CASSTSGGLYNEQFF
TGTGCCAGCAGTACTAGCGGGGGTCTATACAATGAGCAGTTCTTC
>TRBV5-4|NA|TRBJ1-1|TRBD1
CASSVLPGTANTEAFF
TGTGCCAGCAGCGTGCTTCCCGGGACAGCGAACACTGAAGCTTTCTTT
>TRBV3-1/TRBV3-2|NA|TRBJ2-3|TRBD2
CASSPPGLAADTQYF
TGTGCCAGCAGCCCCCCGGGACTAGCGGCAGATACGCAGTATTTT
>TRBV4-3|NA|TRBJ2-5|TRBD2
CASSQGASGSGETQYF
TGCGCCAGCAGCCAAGGAGCTAGCGGGAGCGGGGAGACCCAGTACTTC
>TRBV27|NA|TRBJ1-2|NA
CASSSGNGYTF
TGTGCCAGCAGTTCGGGGAATGGCTACACCTTC
>TRBV24-1|NA|TRBJ2-3|TRBD2
CATQTSGRALSTDTQYF
TGTGCCACTCAGACTAGCGGGAGGGCCCTCAGCACAGATACGCAGTATTTT
>TRBV7-9|NA|TRBJ2-1|NA
CASSYFQHNEQFF
TGTGCCAGCAGCTACTTTCAACACAATGAGCAGTTCTTC
>TRBV30|NA|TRBJ1-2|NA
CAWIETALFGRYGYTF
TGTGCCTGGATCGAGACAGCCCTTTTCGGTCGGTATGGCTACACCTTC
>TRBV15|NA|TRBJ2-7|NA
CATSSPNSGEQYF
TGTGCCACCAGCAGCCCGAACTCGGGCGAGCAGTACTTC
>TRBV7-9|NA|TRBJ1-3|TRBD1
CASSRRTGGRFFSGNTIYF
TGTGCCAGCAGCCGTCGGACAGGGGGTCGGTTCTTCTCTGGAAACACCATATATTTT
>TRBV5-4|once|TRBJ2-7|TRBD1
CASSLEGQGPYEQYF
TGTGCCAGCAGCTTGGAGGGACAGGGGCCTTACGAGCAGTACTTC
>TRBV7-3|NA|TRBJ1-2|TRBD1
CASSLISTGGSGYTF
TGTGCCAGCAGCTTAATCTCCACAGGGGGAAGTGGCTACACCTTC
>TRBV2|NA|TRBJ2-4|TRBD2
CASRVGLAGGPTLAKNIQYF
TGTGCCAGCAGAGTCGGACTAGCGGGGGGGCCGACGCTAGCCAAAAACATTCAGTACTTC
>TRBV18|NA|TRBJ2-7|TRBD2
CASSPTLIGTSGSSEQYF
TGTGCCAGCTCACCAACCTTGATTGGGACTAGCGGGAGTTCCGAGCAGTACTTC
>TRBV7-8|NA|TRBJ1-2|NA
CASSFTGYNYGYTF
TGTGCCAGCAGCTTCACAGGGTATAACTATGGCTACACCTTC
>TRBV3-1/TRBV3-2|few|TRBJ2-5|NA
CASTRKGEETQYF
TGTGCCAGCACTCGAAAGGGGGAAGAGACCCAGTACTTC
>TRBV10-3|NA|TRBJ2-5|TRBD1
CAISVTGGNVFQETQYF
TGTGCCATCAGTGTAACAGGGGGCAACGTATTTCAAGAGACCCAGTACTTC
>TRBV21-1|NA|TRBJ2-7|NA
CASSKGAGGPPLVSYEQYF
TGTGCCAGCAGCAAAGGGGCGGGAGGGCCTCCCTTAGTCTCCTACGAGCAGTACTTC
>TRBV6-5|NA|TRBJ2-1|TRBD2
CASTNGASGYNEQFF
TGTGCCAGCACCAACGGGGCTAGCGGTTACAATGAGCAGTTCTTC
>TRBV5-1|NA|TRBJ2-3|NA
CASSLVRVGTDTQYF
TGCGCCAGCAGCTTGGTCAGGGTCGGCACAGATACGCAGTATTTT
>TRBV18|once|TRBJ2-4|TRBD2
CASSPIETSRVAKNIQYF
TGTGCCAGCTCACCGATTGAGACTAGCCGGGTCGCCAAAAACATTCAGTACTTC
>TRBV27|NA|TRBJ1-2|TRBD1
CASRDRALYGYTF
TGTGCCAGCAGGGACAGGGCCCTCTATGGCTACACCTTC
>TRBV28|once|TRBJ1-1|NA
CASSSRGAFF
TGTGCCAGCAGTTCCCGGGGGGCTTTCTTT
>TRBV4-2|NA|TRBJ1-4|NA
CASSPGYEKLFF
TGTGCCAGCAGCCCGGGATATGAAAAACTGTTTTTT
>TRBV4-2|many|TRBJ2-1|TRBD2
CASSQESGGANEQFF
TGTGCCAGCAGCCAAGAAAGCGGGGGGGCCAATGAGCAGTTCTTC
>TRBV18|NA|TRBJ1-1|NA
CASSPRLTDMNTEAFF
TGTGCCAGCTCACCACGCTTGACGGACATGAACACTGAAGCTTTCTTT
>TRBV10-3|NA|TRBJ1-6|NA
CAISDYKGPSSYNSPLHF
TGTGCCATCAGTGATTACAAGGGGCCGAGCTCCTATAATTCACCCCTCCACTTT
>TRBV19|NA|TRBJ1-6|TRBD1
CASSIGQGANSPLHF
TGTGCCAGTAGTATAGGACAGGGGGCAAATTCACCCCTCCACTTT
>TRBV5-1|once|TRBJ2-4|NA
CASSLTRGTLAKNIQYF
TGCGCCAGCAGCTTGACCCGGGGGACTCTAGCCAAAAACATTCAGTACTTC
>TRBV19|NA|TRBJ1-2|NA
CASSAGTRIYGYTF
TGTGCCAGTAGTGCGGGGACCAGAATATATGGCTACACCTTC
>TRBV5-6|NA|TRBJ2-7|TRBD1
CASSLGQGAYEQYF
TGTGCCAGCAGCTTGGGACAGGGGGCCTACGAGCAGTACTTC
>TRBV2|NA|TRBJ1-4|TRBD1
CASDRQGSNEKLFF
TGTGCCAGCGACCGACAGGGGTCTAATGAAAAACTGTTTTTT
>TRBV6-5|NA|TRBJ2-1|TRBD1
CASSYYGTVNEQFF
TGTGCCAGCAGTTACTATGGGACAGTCAATGAGCAGTTCTTC
>TRBV6-2/TRBV6-3|NA|TRBJ1-5|TRBD1
CASSYSAAGGTRRNQPQHF
TGTGCCAGCAGTTACTCGGCGGCAGGGGGAACGCGACGCAATCAGCCCCAGCATTTT
>TRBV12-3/TRBV12-4|NA|TRBJ1-2|TRBD1
CASSYRGLGGYTF
TGTGCCAGCAGTTACAGGGGCTTGGGTGGCTACACCTTC
>TRBV28|NA|TRBJ1-1|TRBD1
CASSFDGTGGLYTEAFF
TGTGCCAGCAGTTTCGATGGGACAGGGGGCCTTTATACTGAAGCTTTCTTT
>TRBV30|once|TRBJ2-7|TRBD1
CAWGQGVSMYF
TGTGCCTGGGGGCAGGGGGTGAGCATGTACTTC
>TRBV6-4|few|TRBJ2-2|NA
CASSDGPTGELFF
TGTGCCAGCAGTGACGGCCCCACCGGGGAGCTGTTTTTT
>TRBV6-2/TRBV6-3|NA|TRBJ2-3|NA
CASSDAFFTTTTDTQYF
TGTGCCAGCAGTGATGCTTTCTTCACTACTACCACAGATACGCAGTATTTT